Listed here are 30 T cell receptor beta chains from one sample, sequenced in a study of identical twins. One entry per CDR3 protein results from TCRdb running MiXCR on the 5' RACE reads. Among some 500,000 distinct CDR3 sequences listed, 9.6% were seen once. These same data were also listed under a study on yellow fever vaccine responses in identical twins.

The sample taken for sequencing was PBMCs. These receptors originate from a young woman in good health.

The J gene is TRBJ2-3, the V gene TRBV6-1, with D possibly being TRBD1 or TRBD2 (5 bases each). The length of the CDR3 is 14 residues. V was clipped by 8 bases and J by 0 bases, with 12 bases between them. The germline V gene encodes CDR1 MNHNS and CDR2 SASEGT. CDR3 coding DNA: TGTGCCAGCTCCGGGGCCCCTAGCACAGATACGCAGTATTTT. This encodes CASSGAPSTDTQYF.

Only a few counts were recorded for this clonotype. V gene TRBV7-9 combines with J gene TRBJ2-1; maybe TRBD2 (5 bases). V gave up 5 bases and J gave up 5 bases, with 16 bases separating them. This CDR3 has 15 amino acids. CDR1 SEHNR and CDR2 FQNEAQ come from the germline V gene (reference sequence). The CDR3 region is CASSPGLGRDNEQFF. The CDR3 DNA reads TGTGCCAGCAGCCCCGGACTTGGACGCGACAATGAGCAGTTCTTC.

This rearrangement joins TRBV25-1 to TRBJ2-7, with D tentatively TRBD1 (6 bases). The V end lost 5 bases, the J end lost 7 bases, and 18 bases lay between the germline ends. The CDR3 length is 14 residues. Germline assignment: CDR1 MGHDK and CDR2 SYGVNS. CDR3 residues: CASSQNRVEGEQYF. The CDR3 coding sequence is TGTGCCAGCAGTCAAAACAGGGTTGAAGGTGAGCAGTACTTC.

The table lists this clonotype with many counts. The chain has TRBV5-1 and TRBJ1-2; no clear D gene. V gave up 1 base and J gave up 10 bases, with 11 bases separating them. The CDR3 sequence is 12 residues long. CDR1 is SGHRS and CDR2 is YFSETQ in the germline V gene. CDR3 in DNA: TGCGCCAGCAGCTTGCCAGGAGGCGTCTACACCTTC. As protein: CASSLPGGVYTF.

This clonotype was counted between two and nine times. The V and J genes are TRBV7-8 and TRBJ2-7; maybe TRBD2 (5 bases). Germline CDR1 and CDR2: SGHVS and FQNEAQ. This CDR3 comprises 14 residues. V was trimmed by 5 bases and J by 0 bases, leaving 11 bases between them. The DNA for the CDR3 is TGTGCCAGCAGCGCCCTGGGGAGCTCCTACGAGCAGTACTTC. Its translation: CASSALGSSYEQYF.

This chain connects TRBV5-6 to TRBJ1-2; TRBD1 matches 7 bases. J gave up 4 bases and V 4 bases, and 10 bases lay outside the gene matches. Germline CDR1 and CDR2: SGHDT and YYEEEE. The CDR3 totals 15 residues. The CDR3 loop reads CASSPRGWDSYGYTF. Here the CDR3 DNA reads TGTGCCAGCAGCCCCCGGGGATGGGACAGCTATGGCTACACCTTC.

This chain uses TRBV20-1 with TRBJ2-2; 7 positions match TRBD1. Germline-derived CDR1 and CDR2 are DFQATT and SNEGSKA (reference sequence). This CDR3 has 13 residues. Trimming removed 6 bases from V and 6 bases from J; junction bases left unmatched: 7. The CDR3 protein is CSANLGQAGELFF. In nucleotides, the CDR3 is TGCAGTGCCAACCTTGGACAGGCCGGGGAGCTGTTTTTT.

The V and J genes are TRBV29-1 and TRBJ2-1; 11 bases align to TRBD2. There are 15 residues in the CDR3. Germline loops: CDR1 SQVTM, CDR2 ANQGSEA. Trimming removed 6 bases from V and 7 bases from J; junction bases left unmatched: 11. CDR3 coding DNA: TGCAGCGTCGAGATAGCGGGAGGGCCGCTGAATGAGCAGTTCTTC. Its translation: CSVEIAGGPLNEQFF.

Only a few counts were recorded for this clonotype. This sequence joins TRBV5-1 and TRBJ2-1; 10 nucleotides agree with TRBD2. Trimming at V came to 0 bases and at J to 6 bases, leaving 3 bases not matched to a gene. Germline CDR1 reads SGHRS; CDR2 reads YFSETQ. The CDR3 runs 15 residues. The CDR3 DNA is TGCGCCAGCAGCTTGGCACTAGCGGGGTTCAATGAGCAGTTCTTC. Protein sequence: CASSLALAGFNEQFF.

This CDR3 is CASSKGFRTSLHEQFF. In DNA, the CDR3 is TGTGCCAGCAGTAAGGGTTTTAGGACTAGCCTTCATGAGCAGTTCTTC. This sequence joins TRBV6-2 or TRBV6-3 and TRBJ2-1, with 8 bases matching TRBD2. From germline, CDR1 is MNHEY and CDR2 SVGEGT. V was pared by 5 bases and J by 8 bases, with 14 bases of the junction left unmatched. The CDR3 is made up of 16 amino acids.

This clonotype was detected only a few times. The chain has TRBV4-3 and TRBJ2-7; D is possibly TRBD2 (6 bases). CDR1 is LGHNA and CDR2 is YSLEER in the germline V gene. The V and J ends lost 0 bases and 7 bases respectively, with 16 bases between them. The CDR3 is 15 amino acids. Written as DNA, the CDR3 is TGCGCCAGCAGCCAAGATATGGAGGGACGGCCGGAGCAGTACTTC. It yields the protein CASSQDMEGRPEQYF.

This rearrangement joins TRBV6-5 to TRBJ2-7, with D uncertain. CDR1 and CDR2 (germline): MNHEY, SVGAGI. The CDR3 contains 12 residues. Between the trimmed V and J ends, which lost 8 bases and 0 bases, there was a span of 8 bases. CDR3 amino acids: CASQRSSYEQYF. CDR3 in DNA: TGTGCCAGCCAGAGGAGCTCCTACGAGCAGTACTTC.

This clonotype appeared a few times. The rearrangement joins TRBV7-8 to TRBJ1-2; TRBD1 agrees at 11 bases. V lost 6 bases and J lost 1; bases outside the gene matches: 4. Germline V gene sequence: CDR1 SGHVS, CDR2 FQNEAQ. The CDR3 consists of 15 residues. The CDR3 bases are TGTGCCAGCAGTTTGGGACAGGGGGTTAACTATGGCTACACCTTC. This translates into CASSLGQGVNYGYTF.

The CDR3 loop reads CASSHPLIRDEQFF. As DNA, the CDR3 is TGTGCCAGCAGCCACCCGCTAATAAGGGATGAGCAGTTCTTC. The chain uses TRBV3-1 and TRBJ2-1; D is uncertain. The CDR3 length is 14 residues. The V and J ends lost 3 bases and 8 bases respectively, with 14 bases between them. In germline, CDR1 is LGHDT, CDR2 YNNKEL (reference sequence).

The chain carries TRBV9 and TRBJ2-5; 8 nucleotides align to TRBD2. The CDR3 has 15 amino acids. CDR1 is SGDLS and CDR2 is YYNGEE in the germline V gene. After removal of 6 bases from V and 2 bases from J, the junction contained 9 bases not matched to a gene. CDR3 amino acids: CASTRSPSGQETQYF. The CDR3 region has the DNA TGTGCCAGCACAAGGTCGCCTAGCGGGCAAGAGACCCAGTACTTC.

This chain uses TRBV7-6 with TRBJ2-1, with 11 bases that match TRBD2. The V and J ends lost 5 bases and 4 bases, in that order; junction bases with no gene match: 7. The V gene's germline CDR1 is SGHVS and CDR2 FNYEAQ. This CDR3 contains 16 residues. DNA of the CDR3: TGTGCCAGCAGCCCGATTAGCGGGAGGGATTACAATGAGCAGTTCTTC. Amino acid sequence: CASSPISGRDYNEQFF.

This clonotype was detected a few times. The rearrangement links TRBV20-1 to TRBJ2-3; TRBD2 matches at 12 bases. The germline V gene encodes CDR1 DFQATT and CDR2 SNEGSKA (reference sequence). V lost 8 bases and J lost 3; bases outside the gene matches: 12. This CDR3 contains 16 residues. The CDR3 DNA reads TGCAGTCACCATACGCCGCTAGCGGGGGGGACAGATACGCAGTATTTT. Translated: CSHHTPLAGGTDTQYF.

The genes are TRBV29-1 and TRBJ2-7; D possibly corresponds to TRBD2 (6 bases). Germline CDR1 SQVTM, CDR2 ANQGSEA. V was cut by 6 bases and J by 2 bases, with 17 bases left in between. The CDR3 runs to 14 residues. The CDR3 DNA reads TGCAGCGTGGGCACCTCGGGAGAGGCCTACGAGCAGTACTTC. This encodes CSVGTSGEAYEQYF.

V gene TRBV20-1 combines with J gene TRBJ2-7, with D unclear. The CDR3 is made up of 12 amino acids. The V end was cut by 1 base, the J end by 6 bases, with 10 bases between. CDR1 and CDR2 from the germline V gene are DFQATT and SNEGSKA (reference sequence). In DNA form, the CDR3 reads TGCAGTGCTAGAGGGTCTAGTAGCGAGCAGTACTTC. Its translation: CSARGSSSEQYF.

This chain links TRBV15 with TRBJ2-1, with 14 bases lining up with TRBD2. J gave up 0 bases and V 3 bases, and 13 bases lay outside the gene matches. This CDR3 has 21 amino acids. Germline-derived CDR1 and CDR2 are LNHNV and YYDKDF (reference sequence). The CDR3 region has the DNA TGTGCCACCAGCAGTCTAGTCCCGGGACTAGCGGGGGTGACCTCCTACAATGAGCAGTTCTTC. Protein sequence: CATSSLVPGLAGVTSYNEQFF. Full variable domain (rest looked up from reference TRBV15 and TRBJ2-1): DAMVIQNPRYQVTQFGKPVTLSCSQTLNHNVMYWYQQKSSQAPKLLFHYYDKDFNNEADTPDNFQSRRPNTSFCFLDIRSPGLGDTAMYLCATSSLVPGLAGVTSYNEQFFGPGTRLTVL.

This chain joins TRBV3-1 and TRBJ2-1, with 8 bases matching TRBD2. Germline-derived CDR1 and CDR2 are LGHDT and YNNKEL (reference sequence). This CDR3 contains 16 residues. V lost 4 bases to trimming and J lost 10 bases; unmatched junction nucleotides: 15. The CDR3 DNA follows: TGTGCCAGCAGCCTCGTAGCGGGGTCTGGTATGAGGGAGCAGTTCTTC. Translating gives CASSLVAGSGMREQFF.

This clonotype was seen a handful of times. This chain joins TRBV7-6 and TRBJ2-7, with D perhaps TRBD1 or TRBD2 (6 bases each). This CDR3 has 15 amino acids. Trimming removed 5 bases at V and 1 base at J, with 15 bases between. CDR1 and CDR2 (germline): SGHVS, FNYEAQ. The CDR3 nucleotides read TGTGCCAGCAGCCCCTTCGGGGGCGCATCCTACGAGCAGTACTTC. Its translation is CASSPFGGASYEQYF. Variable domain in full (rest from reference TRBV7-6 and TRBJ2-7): GAGVSQSPRYKVTKRGQDVALRCDPISGHVSLYWYRQALGQGPEFLTYFNYEAQQDKSGLPNDRFSAERPEGSISTLTIQRTEQRDSAMYRCASSPFGGASYEQYFGPGTRLTVT.

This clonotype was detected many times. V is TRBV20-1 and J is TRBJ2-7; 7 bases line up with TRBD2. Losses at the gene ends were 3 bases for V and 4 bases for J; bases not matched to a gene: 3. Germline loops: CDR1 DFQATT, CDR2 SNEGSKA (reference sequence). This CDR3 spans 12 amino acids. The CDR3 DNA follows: TGCAGTGCTAGTGCGGGAGCTTACGAGCAGTACTTC. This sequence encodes CSASAGAYEQYF.

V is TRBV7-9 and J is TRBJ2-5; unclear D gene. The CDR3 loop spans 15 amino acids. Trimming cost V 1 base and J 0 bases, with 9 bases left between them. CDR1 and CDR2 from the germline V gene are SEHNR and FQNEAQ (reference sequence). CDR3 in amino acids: CASSLVWADQETQYF. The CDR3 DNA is TGTGCCAGCAGCTTAGTATGGGCGGACCAAGAGACCCAGTACTTC.

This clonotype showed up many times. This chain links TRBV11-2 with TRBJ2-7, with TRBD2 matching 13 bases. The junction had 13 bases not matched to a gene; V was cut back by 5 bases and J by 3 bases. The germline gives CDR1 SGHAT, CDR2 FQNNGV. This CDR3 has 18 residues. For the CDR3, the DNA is TGTGCCAGCAGCCCAGCAGGGACTAGCGGGAATGGTGGCTACGAGCAGTACTTC. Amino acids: CASSPAGTSGNGGYEQYF.

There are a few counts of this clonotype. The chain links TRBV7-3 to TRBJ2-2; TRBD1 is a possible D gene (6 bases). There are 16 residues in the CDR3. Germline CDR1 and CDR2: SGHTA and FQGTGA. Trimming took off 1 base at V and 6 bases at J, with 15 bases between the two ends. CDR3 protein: CASSLIQGKRAGELFF. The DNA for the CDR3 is TGTGCCAGCAGCTTAATTCAGGGGAAGAGGGCCGGGGAGCTGTTTTTT.

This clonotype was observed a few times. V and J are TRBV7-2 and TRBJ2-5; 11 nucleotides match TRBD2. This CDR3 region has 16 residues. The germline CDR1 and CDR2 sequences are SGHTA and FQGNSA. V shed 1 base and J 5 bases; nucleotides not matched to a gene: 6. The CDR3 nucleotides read TGTGCCAGCAGCTTAGAAGTAGCGGGGGGGCGGGAGACCCAGTACTTC. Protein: CASSLEVAGGRETQYF.

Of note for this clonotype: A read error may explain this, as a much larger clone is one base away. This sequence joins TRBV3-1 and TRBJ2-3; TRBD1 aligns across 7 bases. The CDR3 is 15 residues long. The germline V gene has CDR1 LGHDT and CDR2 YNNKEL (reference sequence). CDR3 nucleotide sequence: TGTGCCTGCAGCATTAGGGGGCGAAACACAGATACGCAGTATTTT. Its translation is CACSIRGRNTDTQYF.

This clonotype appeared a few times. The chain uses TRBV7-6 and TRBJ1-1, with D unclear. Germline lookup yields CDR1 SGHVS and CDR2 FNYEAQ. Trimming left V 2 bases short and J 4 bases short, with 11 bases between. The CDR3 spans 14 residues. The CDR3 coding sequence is TGTGCCAGCAGCTTAAGTGGGCTCGGCACTGAAGCTTTCTTT. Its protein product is CASSLSGLGTEAFF.

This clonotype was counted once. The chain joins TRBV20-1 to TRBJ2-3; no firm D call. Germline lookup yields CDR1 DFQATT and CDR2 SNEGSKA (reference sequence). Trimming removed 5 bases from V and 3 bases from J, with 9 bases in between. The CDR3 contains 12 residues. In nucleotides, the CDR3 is TGCAGTGCTGCCCCCCGAACAGATACGCAGTATTTT. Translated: CSAAPRTDTQYF.